Listed below are T cell receptor beta chains from one sample, sequenced in a study of CD8 T cells in ankylosing spondylitis. MiXCR was run by TCRdb on the 5' RACE reads, yielding one entry per CDR3 protein. The table records 450,000 or so distinct CDR3 sequences, roughly 27% of them present only once. The sequenced sample was blood, either unsorted or a sorted T cell fraction (not recorded which). These receptor sequences come from a male donor with ankylosing spondylitis. CDR3s include the opening cysteine and the closing phenylalanine or tryptophan. A D gene is named only where the DNA matches it firmly. The size entry is marked missing in some rows and otherwise reads once, few, many or a size class.

NA 16 TRBJ2-1 NA TRBV19 TGTGCCAGTAGTATGGTTGACAGACGGGCCAACAGTGAGCAGTTCTTC CASSMVDRRANSEQFF
NA 14 TRBJ2-1 TRBD1 TRBV20-1 TGCAGTGCTAGACTACAGGGGGAGATCAATGAGCAGTTCTTC CSARLQGEINEQFF
NA 16 TRBJ1-2 NA TRBV7-9 TGTGCCAGCAGCTGGGCGCTGGACAGCCCGGATGATGGCTACACCTTC CASSWALDSPDDGYTF
many 15 TRBJ2-7 NA TRBV4-2 TGTGCCAGCAGCCAAGGGCCCAGGGGGGTTTACGAGCAGTACTTC CASSQGPRGVYEQYF
NA 13 TRBJ1-1 NA TRBV10-3 TGTGCCATCAGGATCTCAGTGAACACTGAAGCTTTCTTT CAIRISVNTEAFF
NA 14 TRBJ2-1 NA TRBV20-1 TGCAGTGCTTCACGGGACGGCTCCTACAATGAGCAGTTCTTC CSASRDGSYNEQFF
NA 16 TRBJ2-2 NA TRBV5-5 TGTGCCAGCAGCTTGGCGTGGACCGACTTCCCCGGGGAGCTGTTTTTT CASSLAWTDFPGELFF
few 20 TRBJ2-6 NA TRBV21-1 TGTGCCAGCAGCAAAGTTGACAGACCACCGCTTCACTCTGGGGCCAACGTCCTGACTTTC CASSKVDRPPLHSGANVLTF
few 12 TRBJ1-2 NA TRBV20-1 TGCAGTGCTAAGACCCGGTTCTATGGCTACACCTTC CSAKTRFYGYTF
NA 13 TRBJ2-3 TRBD1 TRBV10-3 TGTGCCATCAGGGGACAGACAACAGATACGCAGTATTTT CAIRGQTTDTQYF
few 16 TRBJ2-5 NA TRBV5-1 TGCGCCAGCACCACCCCTTCAGGGACCGCCCAAGAGACCCAGTACTTC CASTTPSGTAQETQYF
NA 15 TRBJ2-3 NA TRBV15 TGTGCCACCAGCAGAGCCGGACAGAGCACAGATACGCAGTATTTT CATSRAGQSTDTQYF
few 15 TRBJ1-1 TRBD1 TRBV3-1 TGTGCCAGCAGCCGACAGGGGTTAGGGAACACTGAAGCTTTCTTT CASSRQGLGNTEAFF
NA 14 TRBJ1-1 TRBD1 TRBV11-1 TGTGCCAGCAGCGCGGACAGGGGGATCACTGAAGCTTTCTTT CASSADRGITEAFF
few 16 TRBJ2-2 TRBD1 TRBV5-6 TGTGCCAGCAGCATAGCCGGGACAGCGAACACCGGGGAGCTGTTTTTT CASSIAGTANTGELFF
few 14 TRBJ1-1 TRBD1 TRBV12-3/TRBV12-4 TGTGCCAGCACTCGGACAGGGAAAGTCACTGAAGCTTTCTTT CASTRTGKVTEAFF
NA 15 TRBJ2-3 NA TRBV24-1 TGTGCCACCAGTGAAAACAGTTTGGTGACAGATACGCAGTATTTT CATSENSLVTDTQYF
NA 16 TRBJ1-4 NA TRBV4-2 TGTGCCAGCAGCCAAGAGTGGGGAGGGGTTCTTGAAAAACTGTTTTTT CASSQEWGGVLEKLFF
few 15 TRBJ1-2 NA TRBV20-1 TGCAGTGCTAGAGGTGTTGACAGTTCTAACTATGGCTACACCTTC CSARGVDSSNYGYTF
NA 16 TRBJ1-2 TRBD1 TRBV6-1 TGTGCCAGCAGTGCCTCCCGGGACAGCCCCAACTATGGCTACACCTTC CASSASRDSPNYGYTF
few 13 TRBJ2-1 TRBD2 TRBV12-3/TRBV12-4 TGTGCCAGCAGTGGGACTATCTACAATGAGCAGTTCTTC CASSGTIYNEQFF
few 15 TRBJ2-2 NA TRBV11-2 TGTGCCAGCAGCTTAATAATTTCGGGGATCGGGGAGCTGTTTTTT CASSLIISGIGELFF
NA 14 TRBJ1-5 TRBD1 TRBV6-2/TRBV6-3 TGTGCCAGCAGTTATGGGACAGAGAATCAGCCCCAGCATTTT CASSYGTENQPQHF
few 17 TRBJ1-1 NA TRBV5-5 TGTGCCAGCAGCTTGGAGCCGGGGCAGGGTACGAGGACTGAAGCTTTCTTT CASSLEPGQGTRTEAFF
NA 17 TRBJ2-2 TRBD2 TRBV5-1 TGCGCCAGCAGCCTCCCTAGCGGGGGAGGGCCTGGCGGGGAGCTGTTTTTT CASSLPSGGGPGGELFF
NA 11 TRBJ1-2 NA TRBV2 TGTGCCAGCACACAGGGAGGTGGCTACACCTTC CASTQGGGYTF
NA 17 TRBJ2-1 NA TRBV4-1 TGCGCCAGCAGCCAAGTCGTCGGGACTCCTTATTACAATGAGCAGTTCTTC CASSQVVGTPYYNEQFF
NA 16 TRBJ1-1 NA TRBV4-1 TGCGCCAGCAGCCAGGGTAGGATTGGAGCGAACACTGAAGCTTTCTTT CASSQGRIGANTEAFF
few 12 TRBJ2-3 NA TRBV13 TGTGCCAGCAGTTCTAGGAAAGATACGCAGTATTTT CASSSRKDTQYF
few 14 TRBJ2-2 NA TRBV5-6 TGTGCCAGCAGCTTGGGCGTGGGTGCGGGGGAGCTGTTTTTT CASSLGVGAGELFF
NA 16 TRBJ2-7 NA TRBV20-1 TGCAGTGCTAGAGACCCTACAAAGGGGACCGCCTACGAGCAGTACTTC CSARDPTKGTAYEQYF
few 14 TRBJ2-5 TRBD1 TRBV6-1 TGTGCCAGCAGGTCGACAGGGAGCCAAGAGACCCAGTACTTC CASRSTGSQETQYF
NA 15 TRBJ2-5 TRBD2 TRBV7-2 TGTGCCAGCAGCCCCCTCAGCGGGAGGGGGGAGACCCAGTACTTC CASSPLSGRGETQYF
NA 12 TRBJ1-5 NA TRBV7-9 TGTGCCAGCAGCTTAGACTTTCAGCCCCAGCATTTT CASSLDFQPQHF
NA 15 TRBJ1-2 TRBD1 TRBV29-1 TGCAGCGTTAATGACAGGGTGTCCCATAACTATGGCTACACCTTC CSVNDRVSHNYGYTF
NA 15 TRBJ2-7 TRBD1 TRBV25-1 TGTGCCAGCAGGGTCGGACAGGGGGTGTTCTACGAGCAGTACTTC CASRVGQGVFYEQYF
few 14 TRBJ2-7 NA TRBV20-1 TGCAGTGCTAGAGATTACGGGGGCAACTACGAGCAGTACTTC CSARDYGGNYEQYF
NA 13 TRBJ1-5 NA TRBV18 TGTGCCAGCTCACCAGAGATGGGCCAGCCCCAGCATTTT CASSPEMGQPQHF
few 15 TRBJ2-1 NA TRBV15 TGTGCCACCAGCAGAGATCACGGGGGGCACAATGAGCAGTTCTTC CATSRDHGGHNEQFF
few 12 TRBJ2-1 NA TRBV20-1 TGCAGTGCTATTCCTGTGTCTGAAACGCAGTTCTTC CSAIPVSETQFF
NA 12 TRBJ2-2 NA TRBV15 TGTGCCACCCGGATAAACACCGGGGAGCTGTTTTTT CATRINTGELFF
few 16 TRBJ1-2 TRBD1 TRBV28 TGTGCCAGCATCACAACCTACGCACAGGGGGCCGTTGGCTACACCTTC CASITTYAQGAVGYTF
few 12 TRBJ2-7 NA TRBV29-1 TGCAGCGCGACAGGTACGGTCAGCGAGCAGTACTTC CSATGTVSEQYF
NA 16 TRBJ1-4 NA TRBV3-1 TGTGCCAGCAGCCCACGGCGGACAGTATTGGGGGAAAAACTGTTTTTT CASSPRRTVLGEKLFF